This entry is about one T cell receptor beta chain. The repertoire was sequenced with immunoSEQ multiplex PCR; TCRdb's copy has only in-frame clones and lacks some. This sample yields about 94,000 clones, of which around nine tenths are seen a single time; 3.5% to 4.5% belongs to the top ten. This specimen belongs to a study of control samples from healthy donors and cancer patients. The CDR3 is 11 residues long. Germline V gene data show CDR1 as SEHNR and CDR2 as FQNEAQ (reference sequence). Trimming took off 3 bases at V and 6 bases at J, with 6 bases between the two ends. This TCR derives from a young woman in good health. The chain joins TRBV7-9 to TRBJ2-7; D call uncertain. The sequenced sample consisted of blood. CDR3 in amino acids: CASSLMSEQYF. CDR3 in DNA: TGTGCCAGCAGCTTGATGAGCGAGCAGTACTTC.